The 15 T cell receptor beta chains reported below all come from one sample, sequenced in a study of blood T cell repertoires in COVID-19. Only in-frame clones appear in the TCRdb table, and some are missing; sequencing was by immunoSEQ multiplex PCR. The table includes over 300,000 clones, around 88% detected once. Input material: peripheral blood. These receptors were taken from a woman aged 50 to 65 with acute or convalescent COVID-19.

V gene TRBV5-4 combines with J gene TRBJ1-1; 8 bases match TRBD1. The V gene end was trimmed by 0 bases and the J gene end by 3 bases; junction bases not matched to a gene: 7. The germline V gene encodes CDR1 SGHNT and CDR2 YYREEE (reference sequence). The CDR3 sequence is 16 residues long. The CDR3 is CASSLGQGFRDTEAFF. The CDR3 nucleotides read TGTGCCAGCAGCTTGGGACAGGGGTTTAGGGACACTGAAGCTTTCTTT.

The chain combines TRBV4-1 with TRBJ2-5, with D unclear. The ends were cut back, 1 base at V and 1 base at J, with 10 bases in the middle. The CDR3 runs to 15 residues. Looked up from germline, CDR1 is MGHRA and CDR2 is YSYEKL. Here the CDR3 reads CASSQVARPQETQYF. The CDR3, as DNA: TGCGCCAGCAGCCAAGTGGCGAGGCCCCAAGAGACCCAGTACTTC.

The CDR3 nucleotides are TGTGCCAGCAGCTTCCAGGGGCTGGGGACTGAAGCTTTCTTT. Translating gives CASSFQGLGTEAFF. The V gene is TRBV7-9, the J gene TRBJ1-1, with a tentative D call TRBD1 (6 bases). Trimming pared 3 bases from V and 5 bases from J, leaving 13 bases between. Germline CDR1 reads SEHNR; CDR2 reads FQNEAQ (reference sequence). The CDR3 extends over 14 amino acids.

The chain couples TRBV10-3 to TRBJ2-3, with 11 bases aligning to TRBD2. J gave up 0 bases and V 2 bases, and 4 bases lay outside the gene matches. CDR3 size: 17 residues. Germline values: CDR1 ENHRY, CDR2 SYGVKD. CDR3 in amino acids: CAISEASGGQSTDTQYF. Here the CDR3 DNA reads TGTGCCATCAGTGAGGCTAGCGGGGGGCAAAGCACAGATACGCAGTATTTT.

The rearrangement uses TRBV5-1 and TRBJ1-2; D remains ambiguous. Germline CDR1 reads SGHRS; CDR2 reads YFSETQ. The CDR3 is 14 amino acids. Trimming took off 4 bases at V and 3 bases at J, with 13 bases between the two ends. In DNA, the CDR3 is TGCGCCAGCAGCAGAGGGATTCAGGACTATGGCTACACCTTC. Translated: CASSRGIQDYGYTF.

This clone showed up just a few times. This chain uses TRBV11-1 with TRBJ2-3; D perhaps matches TRBD2 (6 bases). CDR1 SGHAT and CDR2 FQDESV come from the germline V gene (reference sequence). The CDR3 loop spans 14 amino acids. Trimming took off 4 bases at V and 4 bases at J, with 12 bases between the two ends. CDR3 region: CASSSFRGSDTQYF. The CDR3 DNA sequence: TGTGCCAGCAGCTCTTTTCGGGGGTCAGATACGCAGTATTTT.

The chain joins TRBV25-1 to TRBJ1-2, with no clear D. CDR1 and CDR2 (germline): MGHDK, SYGVNS. V was trimmed by 8 bases and J by 4 bases, leaving 14 bases between them. The CDR3 is 13 residues long. In DNA form, the CDR3 reads TGTGCCAGCCTTCCTCCCCACGGCTATGGCTACACCTTC. It translates to CASLPPHGYGYTF.

The chain couples TRBV9 to TRBJ1-1; D is perhaps TRBD1 (6 bases). V shed 4 bases and J shed 4 bases, with 17 bases lying between them. CDR1 and CDR2 (germline): SGDLS, YYNGEE. This CDR3 contains 15 residues. In DNA, the CDR3 is TGTGCCAGCAGCCCTACTACAGGGATGGGCACTGAAGCTTTCTTT. Translation: CASSPTTGMGTEAFF.

The gene calls are TRBV18 and TRBJ1-1, with D perhaps TRBD1 (6 bases). Germline V gene data show CDR1 as KGHSH and CDR2 as LQKENI. There are 14 residues in the CDR3. With 3 bases removed from V and 4 bases from J, the gap between germline ends came to 12 bases. This CDR3 reads CASSPGTGSTEAFF. In DNA form, the CDR3 reads TGTGCCAGCTCACCGGGAACAGGGAGCACTGAAGCTTTCTTT. The full variable domain, completed using reference TRBV18 and TRBJ1-1, is NAGVMQNPRHLVRRRGQEARLRCSPMKGHSHVYWYRQLPEEGLKFMVYLQKENIIDESGMPKERFSAEFPKEGPSILRIQQVVRGDSAAYFCASSPGTGSTEAFFGQGTRLTVV.

This clone has only one observation. The chain links TRBV9 to TRBJ2-2; TRBD1 might be the D (6 bases). V was clipped by 3 bases and J by 3 bases, with 9 bases between them. The CDR3 sequence is 14 residues long. In germline, CDR1 is SGDLS, CDR2 YYNGEE. CDR3 region: CASSAHRDTGELFF. CDR3 nucleotide sequence: TGTGCCAGCAGCGCCCACAGGGACACCGGGGAGCTGTTTTTT.

The V gene is TRBV5-1, the J gene TRBJ1-2, with D possibly TRBD1 on 6 matching bases. The CDR3 spans 17 residues. Germline V gene data show CDR1 as SGHRS and CDR2 as YFSETQ. V was cut by 0 bases and J by 0 bases, with 15 bases left in between. The CDR3 loop is CASSLERGQRSNYGYTF. The CDR3, as DNA: TGCGCCAGCAGCTTGGAAAGAGGACAGAGGTCTAACTATGGCTACACCTTC.

This rearrangement joins TRBV30 to TRBJ2-7, with no clear D. The CDR3 contains 11 residues. The V end was cut by 3 bases, the J end by 6 bases, with 9 bases between. Germline V gives CDR1 GTSNPN, CDR2 SVGIG (reference sequence). CDR3 amino acids: CAWSGFGEQYV. CDR3 bases: TGTGCCTGGAGCGGTTTCGGCGAGCAGTACGTC.

This rearrangement joins TRBV5-1 to TRBJ2-3; TRBD1 matches at 11 bases. This CDR3 contains 16 residues. Germline trimming cut 0 bases from V and 6 bases from J; bases unmatched to any gene: 6. From germline, CDR1 is SGHRS and CDR2 YFSETQ. In nucleotides, the CDR3 is TGCGCCAGCAGCTTGGGGGGACAGGGGGTAGCGGATACGCAGTATTTT. Its protein product is CASSLGGQGVADTQYF.

The chain combines TRBV18 with TRBJ2-1; TRBD2 is a possible D gene (6 bases). CDR1 is KGHSH, CDR2 LQKENI, per germline. The V gene lost 3 bases and the J gene lost 8 bases, with 11 bases spanning the gap. This CDR3 is 13 amino acids long. CDR3 nucleotides: TGTGCCAGCTCACCTGGGGGAGGATATGAGCAGTTCTTC. It specifies CASSPGGGYEQFF.

V usage is TRBV5-1 and J usage is TRBJ1-2; D not certain. Germline CDR1 and CDR2: SGHRS and YFSETQ. The V end was cut by 4 bases, the J end by 0 bases, with 7 bases between. The CDR3 sequence is 13 residues long. The CDR3 DNA follows: TGCGCCAGCAGCAAAACACCTAACTATGGCTACACCTTC. Translated, it gives CASSKTPNYGYTF.